The text below deals with one T cell receptor beta chain. Generated by immunoSEQ multiplex PCR, the TCRdb table keeps only in-frame clones and is missing some. The top ten clones hold 35% of a sample with 43,000 or so clones, 75% to 90% of them seen once. This sample is part of a study of OX40 agonist ivuxolimab in advanced cancers. Samples were taken at baseline and on day 1 of cycles 4 and 7. The CDR3 covers 14 residues. Germline CDR1 and CDR2: LNHDA and SQIVND (reference sequence). V lost 3 bases and J 3 bases, leaving 8 bases between the germline ends. This rearrangement joins TRBV19 to TRBJ1-4, with D uncertain. Sample: CD4+ or CD8+ T cells sorted from blood, taken in a trial of the OX40 agonist ivuxolimab. This clonotype originated in an adult with an advanced solid tumor such as melanoma, head and neck, liver or kidney cancer. Here the CDR3 DNA reads TGTGCCAGTAGTATCCAGGCCTCTAATGAAAAACTGTTTTTT. It codes for CASSIQASNEKLFF.